Shown below are 20 T cell receptor beta chains from a single sample sequenced in a study of blood T cells in healthy people across ages. A second PCR, run for about 6 to 11 cycles, used a sample-barcoded 5' primer plus a J-beta primer mix. From the 5' RACE reads, TCRdb called clonotypes with MiXCR, one entry per CDR3 protein. The sample carries about 930,000 distinct CDR3 sequences, under 35% recorded once. The sample was also reused in another study, on T cells of mothers and their children.

The sample comprised blood. The receptor set was obtained from a woman aged 40-49 years in good health.

This chain's CDR3 is CASAPSWGARKTQYF. In DNA, the CDR3 is TGTGCCAGCGCACCCTCTTGGGGGGCTAGGAAGACCCAGTACTTC. This sequence joins TRBV5-6 and TRBJ2-5; the D gene could be TRBD1 or TRBD2 (6 bases each). V was shortened by 7 bases and J by 6 bases, with 22 bases between the two germline ends. Per the germline V gene, CDR1 is SGHDT and CDR2 is YYEEEE. CDR3 length: 15 amino acids.

V usage is TRBV18 and J usage is TRBJ1-1; D not certain. The CDR3 is 14 residues long. Germline CDR1 and CDR2: KGHSH and LQKENI. V lost 0 bases and J lost 7, with 12 bases in between. The CDR3 DNA reads as TGTGCCAGCTCACCACCAAACAGACCCAGTGAAGCTTTCTTT. It is translated as CASSPPNRPSEAFF.

The chain links TRBV20-1 to TRBJ1-5, with 10 nucleotides matching TRBD1. J gave up 6 bases and V 5 bases, and 10 bases lay outside the gene matches. The CDR3 consists of 15 residues. Germline V lookup: CDR1 DFQATT, CDR2 SNEGSKA (reference sequence). CDR3 sequence reads: CSAGRRTGGVQPQHF. The CDR3 coding sequence is TGCAGTGCTGGTAGGCGGACAGGGGGGGTTCAGCCCCAGCATTTT.

This clonotype appeared a few times. V is TRBV5-6 and J is TRBJ2-5; 8 bases agree with TRBD2. The germline gives CDR1 SGHDT, CDR2 YYEEEE. With 8 bases clipped from V and 2 bases from J, the junction kept 8 bases outside the gene matches. The CDR3 consists of 14 residues. The DNA for the CDR3 is TGTGCCAGGGATTCGACTAGCGAACAAGAGACCCAGTACTTC. Translation gives CARDSTSEQETQYF.

This clonotype has a handful of counts. This chain links TRBV20-1 with TRBJ2-2; D unclear. V was shortened by 0 bases and J by 1 base, with 15 bases between the two germline ends. This CDR3 is 17 amino acids long. Germline assignment: CDR1 DFQATT and CDR2 SNEGSKA (reference sequence). The CDR3 bases are TGCAGTGCTAGAGATCTGGACCGAAACTGGAACACCGGGGAGCTGTTTTTT. It is translated as CSARDLDRNWNTGELFF.

The chain is built from TRBV24-1 and TRBJ2-1, with 12 bases that match TRBD2. J gave up 9 bases and V 3 bases, and 11 bases lay outside the gene matches. The CDR3 is 17 amino acids. Germline assignment: CDR1 KGHDR and CDR2 SFDVKD. CDR3 nucleotide sequence: TGTGCCACCAGTGATGTCGGGCCTAGCGGGGGGGTATTTGAGCAGTTCTTC. It specifies CATSDVGPSGGVFEQFF.

This clonotype was seen a handful of times. V gene TRBV14 combines with J gene TRBJ1-2; D is undetermined. CDR1 SGHDN and CDR2 FVKESK come from the germline V gene. V lost 0 bases and J lost 4, with 6 bases in between. The CDR3 runs 13 residues. CDR3 sequence: CASSQDVTYGYTF. In nucleotides, the CDR3 is TGTGCCAGCAGCCAAGACGTTACCTATGGCTACACCTTC.

This clonotype was found a few times. The chain employs TRBV18 and TRBJ1-2, with a weak D call TRBD1 (5 bases). The ends were cut back, 6 bases at V and 0 bases at J, with 14 bases in the middle. The length of the CDR3 is 15 residues. The germline V gene has CDR1 KGHSH and CDR2 LQKENI. The CDR3 nucleotides read TGTGCCAGCTCTTCCGTGAGAGGGGCTAACTATGGCTACACCTTC. Protein: CASSSVRGANYGYTF.

The sample holds many counts of this clonotype. This chain joins TRBV7-3 and TRBJ2-5; D not certain. Germline CDR1 and CDR2: SGHTA and FQGTGA. CDR3 length: 13 amino acids. The germline V and J ends were trimmed by 5 bases and 2 bases, with 9 bases remaining between them. CDR3 nucleotide sequence: TGTGCCAGCAGCCTGACAAAGCAAGAGACCCAGTACTTC. Translation gives CASSLTKQETQYF.

This clonotype was observed a handful of times. The chain links TRBV11-2 to TRBJ2-5; D is uncertain. From germline, CDR1 is SGHAT and CDR2 FQNNGV. Between the trimmed V and J ends, which lost 3 bases and 5 bases, there was a span of 10 bases. The length of the CDR3 is 13 residues. DNA for the CDR3: TGTGCCAGCAGCTTTGAGGTCCGGGAGACCCAGTACTTC. Translated: CASSFEVRETQYF.

Of note for this clonotype: At one boundary the junction diverges from the germline segment, which might be a read error. This chain connects TRBV7-2 to TRBJ2-7; tentatively, D is TRBD1 or TRBD2 (5 bases each). Germline assignment: CDR1 SGHTA and CDR2 FQGNSA. The CDR3 totals 14 residues. DNA for the CDR3: TGTGCCTGCAGCTTAGGTGGGGGTCCCTACGAGCAGTACTTC. Translation: CACSLGGGPYEQYF.

The rearrangement uses TRBV7-2 and TRBJ1-4; the D is unclear. This CDR3 comprises 13 residues. Between the trimmed V and J ends, which lost 1 base and 8 bases, there was a span of 8 bases. Germline V gene lookup returns CDR1 SGHTA and CDR2 FQGNSA. The CDR3 DNA reads as TGTGCCAGCAGCTTAGGTAGTGGGGAAAAACTGTTTTTT. As protein: CASSLGSGEKLFF.

Remarks on this clonotype: A much more abundant neighbour one base away suggests this may be a read error. The chain recombines TRBV20-1 with TRBJ2-1; TRBD1 might be the D (7 bases). This CDR3 is 16 amino acids long. Germline CDR1 and CDR2: DFQATT and SNEGSKA (reference sequence). Between the trimmed V and J ends, which lost 4 bases and 4 bases, there was a span of 20 bases. The CDR3 loop reads CSATTLEGARYNEQFF. Here the CDR3 DNA reads TGCAGTGCTACGACCTTGGAGGGGGCGCGTTACAATGAGCAGTTCTTC.

This chain joins TRBV29-1 and TRBJ2-3; 7 nucleotides align to TRBD1. J was trimmed by 1 base and V by 5 bases; bases with no gene match: 3. Germline V gene data show CDR1 as SQVTM and CDR2 as ANQGSEA. The CDR3 covers 13 residues. CDR3 in amino acids: CSVRGQRTDTQYF. DNA for the CDR3: TGCAGCGTTAGGGGACAGCGCACAGATACGCAGTATTTT.

This clonotype was counted only a few times. This chain links TRBV5-1 with TRBJ2-3, with 8 bases lining up with TRBD2. The CDR3 covers 17 residues. J gave up 4 bases and V 0 bases, and 10 bases lay outside the gene matches. Germline V CDR1 and CDR2: SGHRS, YFSETQ. The CDR3 bases are TGCGCCAGCAGCTTGGTTGATAGCGGGGTCGTGTCAGATACGCAGTATTTT. Translated, it gives CASSLVDSGVVSDTQYF.

This clonotype was observed a handful of times. The chain couples TRBV12-3 or TRBV12-4 to TRBJ1-2; TRBD1 agrees at 10 bases. J was trimmed by 0 bases and V by 2 bases; bases with no gene match: 6. This CDR3 is 17 amino acids long. CDR3 DNA: TGTGCCAGCAGTTTAATGTCGGGACAGGGGTCTAACTATGGCTACACCTTC. Translating it yields CASSLMSGQGSNYGYTF.

This clonotype occurred many times. The V gene is TRBV7-9, the J gene TRBJ2-7, with no clear D. The CDR3 length is 12 residues. CDR1 and CDR2 from the germline V gene are SEHNR and FQNEAQ (reference sequence). V lost 4 bases, J lost 6 bases, and 10 bases lay in between. The CDR3 nucleotides read TGTGCCAGCAGCTCAGTGGTCCCCGAGCAGTACTTC. Encoded protein: CASSSVVPEQYF.

V and J are TRBV12-3 or TRBV12-4 and TRBJ1-1, with D perhaps matching TRBD1 (5 bases). The CDR3 is made up of 15 amino acids. V gave up 6 bases and J gave up 3 bases, with 17 bases separating them. CDR3 in amino acids: CASRGVRTTYTEAFF. The CDR3 DNA follows: TGTGCCAGCAGGGGAGTCCGGACAACCTACACTGAAGCTTTCTTT.

This clonotype was observed a few times. V is TRBV6-5 and J is TRBJ1-1, with 8 bases that match TRBD1. The germline CDR1 and CDR2 sequences are MNHEY and SVGAGI. Germline trimming cut 2 bases from V and 3 bases from J; bases unmatched to any gene: 8. The CDR3 consists of 16 residues. The CDR3: CASSYGTGPMDTEAFF. The CDR3, as DNA: TGTGCCAGCAGTTACGGGACAGGTCCGATGGACACTGAAGCTTTCTTT.

This sequence joins TRBV11-2 and TRBJ2-1; 8 bases map to TRBD2. The germline CDR1 and CDR2 sequences are SGHAT and FQNNGV. J was trimmed by 12 bases and V by 2 bases; bases with no gene match: 6. The CDR3 has 13 residues. Here the CDR3 DNA reads TGTGCCAGCAGCTTACGGGCGAGCGGGGGGCAGTTCTTC. This encodes CASSLRASGGQFF. The whole variable domain, remainder taken from reference TRBV11-2 and TRBJ2-1, is EAGVAQSPRYKIIEKRQSVAFWCNPISGHATLYWYQQILGQGPKLLIQFQNNGVVDDSQLPKDRFSAERLKGVDSTLKIQPAKLEDSAVYLCASSLRASGGQFFGPGTRLTVL.